These T cell receptor beta chains were read from a single sample in a study of T cells in Graves' hyperthyroidism and ophthalmopathy. TCRdb reanalysed the multiplex PCR reads using MiXCR and keeps one entry per CDR3 protein. This table has about 340,000 distinct CDR3 sequences, roughly a fifth appearing once. What was sequenced was blood. The receptor source for this set is a woman in her forties or fifties with Graves' hyperthyroidism. The CDR3 runs from the conserved cysteine through the conserved F or W. The D gene is left open where the match is weak. Clone sizes are given selectively: once, few, many, or a class where the clone is expanded.

>TRBD1|-|TRBJ2-6|TRBV19
TGTGCCAGTCAAAGACAGGGGGCGTCTGGGGCCAACGTCCTGACTTTC
CASQRQGASGANVLTF
>-|-|TRBJ2-1|TRBV2
TGTGCCAGCTCAAGTTTTGTGGGAAATGAGCAGTTCTTC
CASSSFVGNEQFF
>-|-|TRBJ2-5|TRBV7-8
TGTGCCAGCAGGCCGGGGCGGTACCAAGAGACCCAGTACTTC
CASRPGRYQETQYF
>-|few|TRBJ1-5|TRBV6-1
TGTGCCAGCAGTGAGACCAGGCTAAATTTT
CASSETRLNF
>TRBD2|few|TRBJ2-5|TRBV6-2/TRBV6-3
TGTGCCAGCAGTCCCGGGACTAGCGGGGTGGGGTTAAGGACCCAGTACTTC
CASSPGTSGVGLRTQYF
>-|-|TRBJ2-7|TRBV6-1
TGTGCCAGCAGGGTCCGGACCGGGCGAGGGGAGCAGTACTTC
CASRVRTGRGEQYF
>-|many|TRBJ1-5|TRBV2
TGTGCCAGCAACTTAAGGGGTTACCAGCCCCAGCATTTT
CASNLRGYQPQHF
>TRBD2|few|TRBJ2-1|TRBV18
TGTGCCAGCTCACCACTTGGCCAGGGAGGGAATGAGCAGTTCTTC
CASSPLGQGGNEQFF
>TRBD1|many|TRBJ1-4|TRBV7-9
TGTGCCAGCAGCAAAACGTCCGGGACAGGGGAGAATGAAAAACTGTTTTTT
CASSKTSGTGENEKLFF
>-|few|TRBJ1-2|TRBV4-1
TGCGCCAGCAGCCAAGATAACCGACGTATTAACGGCTACACCTTC
CASSQDNRRINGYTF
>-|many|TRBJ2-7|TRBV29-1
TGCAGCCCCGGTCCTGGGATCTACGAGCAGTACTTC
CSPGPGIYEQYF
>TRBD1|many|TRBJ2-5|TRBV28
TGTGCCAGCAGTACCCGGGACAGGAGATACCAAGAGACCCAGTACTTC
CASSTRDRRYQETQYF
>TRBD2|many|TRBJ2-1|TRBV7-9
TGTGCCAGCAGCTTAGGACTAGCGGCCCACAATGAGCAGTTCTTC
CASSLGLAAHNEQFF
>TRBD2|-|TRBJ2-4|TRBV7-9
TGTGCCAGCAGCTCGGGACTAGCGGGATTAGCCAAAAACATTCAGTACTTC
CASSSGLAGLAKNIQYF
>-|few|TRBJ2-3|TRBV10-3
TGTGCCATCAGCGTAGGGAGGAGCACAGATACGCAGTATTTT
CAISVGRSTDTQYF
>-|many|TRBJ1-2|TRBV11-2
TGTGCCAGCAGCCCGGACAGAACTAACTATGGCTACACCTTC
CASSPDRTNYGYTF
>TRBD1|-|TRBJ1-2|TRBV3-1
TGTGCCAGCAGCCAAGACCAAGGACAGGGCGTATCTGGCTACACCTTC
CASSQDQGQGVSGYTF
>-|many|TRBJ2-7|TRBV11-2
TGTGCCAGCAGCAACCGGAAAGCCTACGAGCAGTACTTC
CASSNRKAYEQYF
>TRBD1|-|TRBJ2-7|TRBV15
TGTGCCACCAGCATCCTCCCCAAGACCGGGACAGGATACGAGCAGTACTTC
CATSILPKTGTGYEQYF
>-|-|TRBJ2-3|TRBV28
TGTGCCAGCGTCCCAAATTTAGGTTTTAGCACAGATACGCAGTATTTT
CASVPNLGFSTDTQYF
>-|few|TRBJ1-5|TRBV5-1
TGCGCCAGCAGCTTAAACCTCGGGGGTCTTAATCAGCCCCAGCATTTT
CASSLNLGGLNQPQHF
>TRBD1|many|TRBJ2-3|TRBV5-8
TGTGCCAGCAGCTCCAGACAGGGGCAGGATACGCAGTATTTT
CASSSRQGQDTQYF
>-|many|TRBJ2-7|TRBV28
TGTGCCAGCACCCCTCTTCTGGGGGGCTCCTACGAGCAGTACTTC
CASTPLLGGSYEQYF
>TRBD1|many|TRBJ1-5|TRBV11-2
TGTGCCAGCAGCTCCGGGAGGGGGCACAAGGGTCAGCCCCAGCATTTT
CASSSGRGHKGQPQHF
>-|few|TRBJ2-5|TRBV6-2/TRBV6-3
TGTGCCAGCAGCACCTTGGTGGAGTACCAAGAGACCCAGTACTTC
CASSTLVEYQETQYF